The 20 T cell receptor beta chains in this list originate from one sample, sequenced in a study of blood T cells in healthy people across ages. For the second PCR, which ran for roughly 6 to 12 cycles, a sample-barcoded 5' primer and a J-beta primer mix were used. TCRdb itself ran the 5' RACE reads through MiXCR, one entry per CDR3 protein. Found here are approximately 1.5 million distinct CDR3 sequences, approximately 32% of them singletons; the top ten hold roughly 12%. The sequenced sample consisted of blood. Receptors originate from a young woman in good health.

This clonotype was found a few times. The J gene is TRBJ2-7, the V gene TRBV5-1; 8 positions match TRBD2. CDR3 length: 15 amino acids. The V segment lost 5 bases and the J segment 2 bases; nucleotides outside the gene matches: 9. CDR1 is SGHRS and CDR2 is YFSETQ in the germline V gene. CDR3 sequence (DNA): TGCGCCAGCAGTCAACTAGCGGAGGAGACCTACGAGCAGTACTTC. Protein product: CASSQLAEETYEQYF.

This chain uses TRBV6-4 with TRBJ2-3, with 9 bases matching TRBD2. This CDR3 has 16 residues. V lost 4 bases to trimming and J lost 1 base; unmatched junction nucleotides: 6. Germline V gene data show CDR1 as MRHNA and CDR2 as SNTAGT. In DNA form, the CDR3 reads TGTGCCAGCAGTGCCATAGCGGGGGTACGCACAGATACGCAGTATTTT. Protein sequence: CASSAIAGVRTDTQYF.

Worth noting for this clonotype: A read error is possible here, since a much larger clone lies one base away. The CDR3 protein is CSASPATNYGYTF. In DNA form, the CDR3 reads TGCAGTGCTAGCCCGGCAACTAACTATGGCTACACCTTC. The rearrangement joins TRBV20-1 to TRBJ1-2; unclear D gene. This CDR3 has 13 residues. CDR1 is DFQATT and CDR2 is SNEGSKA in the germline V gene (reference sequence). Trimming took 3 bases from V and 0 from J, leaving 8 bases between them.

With respect to this clonotype: One end of the junction fails to match germline, which may point to a read error. This chain connects TRBV11-2 to TRBJ2-1; 8 bases map to TRBD2. CDR3 length equals 16 residues. CDR1 is SGHAT, CDR2 FQNNGV, per germline. CDR3 sequence reads: CASGLVSGGEYNEQFF. CDR3 bases: TGTGCCAGCGGCTTAGTATCGGGGGGGGAATACAATGAGCAGTTCTTC. The full variable domain, with the rest looked up from reference TRBV11-2 and TRBJ2-1, is EAGVAQSPRYKIIEKRQSVAFWCNPISGHATLYWYQQILGQGPKLLIQFQNNGVVDDSQLPKDRFSAERLKGVDSTLKIQPAKLEDSAVYLCASGLVSGGEYNEQFFGPGTRLTVL.

This clonotype occurred a few times. The chain combines TRBV7-2 with TRBJ2-1, with D unclear. This CDR3 is built from 15 residues. CDR1 is SGHTA, CDR2 FQGNSA, per germline. The V gene lost 5 bases and the J gene lost 7 bases, with 18 bases spanning the gap. The CDR3 sequence: CASSGRVKELNEQFF. DNA of the CDR3: TGTGCCAGCAGCGGCCGCGTGAAGGAGTTGAATGAGCAGTTCTTC. Filled out from reference TRBV7-2 and TRBJ2-1, the complete variable domain reads GAGVSQSPSNKVTEKGKDVELRCDPISGHTALYWYRQSLGQGLEFLIYFQGNSAPDKSGLPSDRFSAERTGGSVSTLTIQRTQQEDSAVYLCASSGRVKELNEQFFGPGTRLTVL.

This chain joins TRBV4-1 and TRBJ1-1, with 7 positions matching TRBD1. J was trimmed by 0 bases and V by 3 bases; bases with no gene match: 7. Germline-derived CDR1 and CDR2 are MGHRA and YSYEKL. This CDR3 has 16 amino acids. The CDR3, as DNA: TGCGCCAGCAGCCACCCGACAGGGTCTATGAACACTGAAGCTTTCTTT. Its protein is CASSHPTGSMNTEAFF.

This clonotype was seen only a few times. The chain couples TRBV14 to TRBJ2-7; D gene unclear. Matching the DNA end better, TRBJ2-5 makes the J call doubtful. From germline, CDR1 is SGHDN and CDR2 FVKESK. There are 14 residues in the CDR3. In DNA, the CDR3 is TGTGCCAGCAGCCAAGGGTCCACGATGGGGACCCAGTACTTC. Its translation is CASSQGSTMGTQYF.

The chain uses TRBV27 and TRBJ1-5, with 9 bases matching TRBD1. V trimming: 7 bases; J trimming: 7 bases; junction bases outside the gene matches: 11. CDR1 is MNHEY and CDR2 is SMNVEV in the germline V gene (reference sequence). The CDR3 spans 15 residues. The DNA of the CDR3 is TGTGCCAGCAATCCTACAGGGGGCGTAGGACAGCCCCAGCATTTT. Translation gives CASNPTGGVGQPQHF.

The chain couples TRBV12-3 or TRBV12-4 to TRBJ2-7; D not certain. V was cut by 4 bases and J by 10 bases, with 20 bases left in between. The CDR3 spans 14 residues. CDR3 protein: CASSSDWPQEAQYF. In DNA form, the CDR3 reads TGTGCCAGCAGTTCCGATTGGCCGCAAGAGGCCCAGTACTTC.

This clonotype was seen a few times. The chain combines TRBV20-1 with TRBJ2-1; maybe TRBD1 (6 bases). This CDR3 region has 15 residues. V dropped 6 bases and J dropped 0 bases, with 15 bases sitting between them. Germline CDR1 is DFQATT and CDR2 is SNEGSKA (reference sequence). The CDR3 reads CSAIQDRSSYNEQFF. The CDR3 DNA follows: TGCAGTGCCATACAGGACAGAAGCTCCTACAATGAGCAGTTCTTC.

This clonotype was found many times. The chain uses TRBV4-2 and TRBJ2-5; D is unclear. The CDR3 is 13 residues long. Trimming took 0 bases from V and 0 from J, leaving 2 bases between them. Germline lookup yields CDR1 LGHNA and CDR2 YNFKEQ. CDR3 region: CASSQDHQETQYF. DNA for the CDR3: TGTGCCAGCAGCCAAGATCACCAAGAGACCCAGTACTTC.

This clonotype was seen a few times. CDR3 region: CASSPRRYGYTF. DNA of the CDR3: TGTGCCAGCAGCCCCCGTAGGTATGGCTACACCTTC. The chain is built from TRBV11-2 and TRBJ1-2; D remains unclear. The CDR3 has 12 residues. The V gene lost 5 bases and the J gene lost 5 bases, with 9 bases spanning the gap. Germline V CDR1 and CDR2: SGHAT, FQNNGV.

The chain joins TRBV7-2 to TRBJ2-1, with TRBD2 matching 10 bases. This CDR3 spans 17 amino acids. Unmatched junction bases numbered 11, after V lost 4 bases and J lost 5 bases. Germline V gives CDR1 SGHTA, CDR2 FQGNSA. CDR3 DNA: TGTGCCAGCAGCTCTATTAGACCTAGCGGGGGTAACAATGAGCAGTTCTTC. Translated, it gives CASSSIRPSGGNNEQFF.

The rearrangement uses TRBV6-1 and TRBJ1-2; D call uncertain. Germline V gives CDR1 MNHNS, CDR2 SASEGT. V was trimmed by 1 base and J by 8 bases, leaving 14 bases between them. This CDR3 has 14 residues. DNA for the CDR3: TGTGCCAGCAGTGAAGATGGGAGTTTTCTGGGCTACACCTTC. Amino acid sequence: CASSEDGSFLGYTF.

In this sample, this clonotype turned up a few times. The rearrangement links TRBV16 to TRBJ2-3, with no clear D. Germline-derived CDR1 and CDR2 are KGHSY and FQNENV. Trimming cost V 2 bases and J 2 bases, with 5 bases left between them. The CDR3 has 13 residues. DNA for the CDR3: TGTGCCAGCAGCCAACTTGACACAGATACGCAGTATTTT. Encoded protein: CASSQLDTDTQYF.

This clonotype has ten or more counts. The chain couples TRBV20-1 to TRBJ2-1; 7 bases are shared with TRBD2. The CDR3 sequence is 15 residues long. Germline trimming cut 6 bases from V and 0 bases from J; bases unmatched to any gene: 8. Per the germline V gene, CDR1 is DFQATT and CDR2 is SNEGSKA (reference sequence). The CDR3 nucleotides read TGCAGTGCCCCGGGCGGGAGTCGCTCCTACAATGAGCAGTTCTTC. It translates to CSAPGGSRSYNEQFF.

This rearrangement joins TRBV5-6 to TRBJ2-1, with D maybe TRBD1 (6 bases). The V gene's germline CDR1 is SGHDT and CDR2 YYEEEE. V shed 4 bases and J shed 4 bases, with 18 bases lying between them. The CDR3 has 16 residues. CDR3 in DNA: TGTGCCAGCAGCCCCCTTGGCGACAGGAATTACAATGAGCAGTTCTTC. Its translation is CASSPLGDRNYNEQFF.

The J gene is TRBJ2-7, the V gene TRBV5-1; no clear D. V shed 5 bases and J shed 2 bases, with 14 bases lying between them. CDR1 and CDR2 (germline): SGHRS, YFSETQ. This CDR3 comprises 14 residues. The CDR3 DNA reads TGCGCCAGCAGACCCCAGGACGGACCCTACGAGCAGTACTTC. It yields the protein CASRPQDGPYEQYF.

The rearrangement links TRBV10-3 to TRBJ2-1; D remains unclear. The CDR3 loop spans 13 amino acids. The V and J ends lost 7 bases and 6 bases respectively, with 13 bases between them. Per germline, CDR1 ENHRY and CDR2 SYGVKD. The CDR3 DNA sequence: TGTGCCATCACCACGGACCTAAGCAATGAGCAGTTCTTC. Amino acids: CAITTDLSNEQFF.

Many counts were recorded for this clonotype. This chain uses TRBV29-1 with TRBJ2-5; perhaps TRBD2 as D (5 bases). The V end was cut by 7 bases, the J end by 3 bases, with 12 bases between. The CDR3 length is 12 residues. CDR1 SQVTM and CDR2 ANQGSEA come from the germline V gene. The CDR3 loop is CSAGVEEETQYF. CDR3 coding DNA: TGCAGCGCCGGGGTGGAGGAAGAGACCCAGTACTTC.